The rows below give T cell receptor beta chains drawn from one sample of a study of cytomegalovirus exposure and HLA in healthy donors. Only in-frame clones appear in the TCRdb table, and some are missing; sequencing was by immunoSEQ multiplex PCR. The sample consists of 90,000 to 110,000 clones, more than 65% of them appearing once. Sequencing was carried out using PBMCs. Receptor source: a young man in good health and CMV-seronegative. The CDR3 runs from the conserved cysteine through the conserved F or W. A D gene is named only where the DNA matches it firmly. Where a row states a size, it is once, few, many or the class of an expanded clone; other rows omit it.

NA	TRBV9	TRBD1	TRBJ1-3	CASSARGTGDSGNTIYF	TGTGCCAGCAGCGCCCGAGGGACAGGGGACTCTGGAAACACCATATATTTT
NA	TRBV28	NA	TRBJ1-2	CASSSGQGWDGYTF	TGTGCCAGCAGTTCAGGTCAGGGGTGGGATGGCTACACCTTC
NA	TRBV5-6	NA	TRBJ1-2	CASSDGTRRRYTF	TGTGCCAGCAGCGACGGGACTCGAAGGCGCTACACCTTC
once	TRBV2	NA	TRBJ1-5	CASSYEADNQPQHF	TGTGCCAGCTCGTATGAGGCCGACAATCAGCCCCAGCATTTT
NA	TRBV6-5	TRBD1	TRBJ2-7	CASSPDRAGPYEQYF	TGTGCCAGCAGCCCTGACAGGGCGGGTCCCTACGAGCAGTACTTC
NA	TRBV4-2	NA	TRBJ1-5	CASSQEAGQPQHF	TGTGCCAGCAGCCAAGAGGCCGGGCAGCCCCAGCATTTT
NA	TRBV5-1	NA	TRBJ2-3	CASNPMGVPGDTQYF	TGCGCCAGCAACCCCATGGGCGTGCCGGGGGATACGCAGTATTTT
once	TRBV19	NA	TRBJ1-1	CASSPRGRLEDTEAFF	TGTGCCAGTAGTCCTAGGGGCCGTTTGGAAGACACTGAAGCTTTCTTT
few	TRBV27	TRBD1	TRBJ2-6	CASSLRGPGKAGANGLTF	TGTGCCAGCAGTCTCAGGGGGCCGGGTAAAGCTGGGGCCAACGGCCTGACTTTC
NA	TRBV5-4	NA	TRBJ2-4	CASSLGGVNIQYF	TGTGCCAGCAGCTTGGGGGGGGTTAACATTCAGTACTTC
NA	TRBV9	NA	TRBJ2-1	CASSVASLNEQFF	TGTGCCAGCAGCGTAGCTAGTCTGAATGAGCAGTTCTTC
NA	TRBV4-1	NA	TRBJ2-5	CASSQGGGHQETQYF	TGCGCCAGCAGCCAAGGGGGGGGCCACCAAGAGACCCAGTACTTC
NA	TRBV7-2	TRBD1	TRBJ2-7	CASTRDRSSYEQYF	TGTGCCAGCACCCGGGACAGGAGCTCCTACGAGCAGTACTTC
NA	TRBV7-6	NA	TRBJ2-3	CASSLAGGETDTQYF	TGTGCCAGCAGCTTAGCAGGGGGGGAGACAGATACGCAGTATTTT
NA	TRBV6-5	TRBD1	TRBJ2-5	CASSYVGQGETQYF	TGTGCCAGCAGTTACGTAGGACAGGGCGAGACCCAGTACTTC
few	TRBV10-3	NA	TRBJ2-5	CAISRDQETQYF	TGTGCCATCAGTCGAGATCAAGAGACCCAGTACTTC
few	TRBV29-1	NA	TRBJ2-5	CSVEEGTGNLETQYF	TGCAGCGTTGAAGAGGGAACAGGGAACCTAGAGACCCAGTACTTC
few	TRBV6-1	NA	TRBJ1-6	CASIRGSYNSPLHF	TGTGCCAGCATCCGGGGCTCCTATAATTCACCCCTCCACTTT
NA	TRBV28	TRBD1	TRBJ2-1	CASSPAGTVYNEQFF	TGTGCCAGCAGCCCCGCCGGGACAGTGTACAATGAGCAGTTCTTC
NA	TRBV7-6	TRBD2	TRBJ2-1	CASSFTLAGGGNEQFF	TGTGCCAGCAGCTTCACCCTAGCGGGAGGGGGAAATGAGCAGTTCTTC
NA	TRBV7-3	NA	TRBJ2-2	CASSFGLLSGELFF	TGTGCCAGCAGCTTCGGACTCCTCTCCGGGGAGCTGTTTTTT
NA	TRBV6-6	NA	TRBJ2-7	CASSPGLLTEIYEQYF	TGTGCCAGCAGTCCCGGCCTGCTGACAGAGATCTACGAGCAGTACTTC
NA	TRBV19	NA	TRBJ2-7	CASSIGSPVVYEQYF	TGTGCCAGTAGTATAGGTTCGCCGGTCGTCTACGAGCAGTACTTC
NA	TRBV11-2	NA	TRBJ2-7	CASSLDRLGAVYEQYF	TGTGCCAGCAGCTTAGATCGACTGGGGGCGGTGTACGAGCAGTACTTC
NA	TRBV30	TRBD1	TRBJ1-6	CAWSVGVTGGSPLHF	TGTGCCTGGAGTGTTGGTGTGACAGGGGGGTCACCCCTCCACTTT
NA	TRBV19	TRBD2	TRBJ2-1	CASSGGTSGRGSYNEQFF	TGTGCCAGTAGTGGCGGGACTAGCGGGAGGGGGTCCTACAATGAGCAGTTCTTC
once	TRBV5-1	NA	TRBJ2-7	CASSPQGSYEQYF	TGCGCCAGCAGCCCCCAGGGGAGCTACGAGCAGTACTTC
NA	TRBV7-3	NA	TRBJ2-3	CASSLISTDTQYF	TGTGCCAGCAGCTTAATATCCACAGATACGCAGTATTTT
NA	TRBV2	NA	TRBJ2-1	CASSPRGNTYNEQFF	TGTGCCAGCAGTCCTAGAGGGAACACCTACAATGAGCAGTTCTTC
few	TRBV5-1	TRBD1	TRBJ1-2	CASRTTVPPGQGQANYGYTF	TGCGCCAGCAGGACGACCGTGCCGCCGGGACAGGGCCAAGCTAACTATGGCTACACCTTC
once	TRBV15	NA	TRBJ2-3	CATSRRHLRDSSTDTQYF	TGTGCCACCAGCAGACGACACCTCAGGGACTCTAGCACAGATACGCAGTATTTT
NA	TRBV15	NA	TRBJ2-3	CATSRGQITDTQYF	TGTGCCACCAGCAGAGGACAGATCACAGATACGCAGTATTTT
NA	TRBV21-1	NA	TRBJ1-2	CASSKGRGENNYGYTF	TGTGCCAGCAGCAAAGGGCGGGGGGAAAATAACTATGGCTACACCTTC
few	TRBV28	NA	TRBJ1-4	CASSFGAATNEKLFF	TGTGCCAGCAGTTTTGGGGCGGCAACTAATGAAAAACTGTTTTTT
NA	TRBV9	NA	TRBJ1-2	CASSVVPGDGYTF	TGTGCCAGCAGCGTAGTTCCGGGGGATGGCTACACCTTC
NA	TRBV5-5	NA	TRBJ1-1	CASSLLENTEAFF	TGTGCCAGCAGCTTACTAGAGAACACTGAAGCTTTCTTT
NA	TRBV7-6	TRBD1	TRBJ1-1	CASSLTGGGNTEAFF	TGTGCCAGCAGCTTGACAGGGGGCGGGAACACTGAAGCTTTCTTT
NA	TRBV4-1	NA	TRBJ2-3	CASRQGTDTQYF	TGCGCGAGTCGGCAGGGGACAGATACGCAGTATTTT
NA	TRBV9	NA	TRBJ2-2	CASSSRTNTGELFF	TGTGCCAGCAGCTCCCGGACTAACACCGGGGAGCTGTTTTTT
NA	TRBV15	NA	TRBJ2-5	CATSGRGGLGETQYF	TGTGCCACCAGCGGAAGAGGAGGGCTTGGGGAGACCCAGTACTTC
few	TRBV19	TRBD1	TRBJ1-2	CASTPGQYNYGYTF	TGTGCCAGTACCCCGGGACAGTATAACTATGGCTACACCTTC
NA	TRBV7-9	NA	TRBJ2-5	CASSQEWRETQYF	TGTGCCAGCAGCCAAGAGTGGCGGGAGACCCAGTACTTC
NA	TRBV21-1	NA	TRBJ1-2	CASRRGGFNYGYTF	TGTGCCAGCAGACGAGGAGGATTTAACTATGGCTACACCTTC
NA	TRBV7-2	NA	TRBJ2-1	CASSFWPGHPEQFF	TGTGCCAGCAGCTTCTGGCCGGGACACCCTGAGCAGTTCTTC
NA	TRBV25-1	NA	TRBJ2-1	CASSEYGSGLRYNEQFF	TGTGCCAGCAGTGAATATGGGAGCGGACTCCGTTACAATGAGCAGTTCTTC
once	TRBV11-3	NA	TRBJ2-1	CASSLARDNEQFF	TGTGCCAGCAGCTTAGCCCGCGACAATGAGCAGTTCTTC
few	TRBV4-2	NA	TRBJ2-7	CASSQGGSSYEQYF	TGTGCCAGCAGCCAAGGAGGGAGCTCCTACGAGCAGTACTTC
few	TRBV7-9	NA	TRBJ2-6	CSSSKQDRPLGSGANVLTF	TGTTCCAGCAGCAAACAAGACAGACCCTTAGGCTCTGGGGCCAACGTCCTGACTTTC
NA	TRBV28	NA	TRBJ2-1	CASSSLGGSVLNEQFF	TGTGCCAGCAGTTCCCTAGGAGGGAGCGTCCTCAATGAGCAGTTCTTC
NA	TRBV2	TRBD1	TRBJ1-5	CASSGTGGDQPQHF	TGTGCCAGCAGTGGAACAGGGGGCGATCAGCCCCAGCATTTT
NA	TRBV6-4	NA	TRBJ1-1	CASSMFLSTEAFF	TGTGCCAGCAGTATGTTCTTGAGCACTGAAGCTTTCTTT
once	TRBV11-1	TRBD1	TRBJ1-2	CASSPTGQGIYGYTF	TGTGCCAGCAGCCCTACGGGACAGGGGATCTATGGCTACACCTTC
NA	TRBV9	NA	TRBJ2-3	CASSVAPGLDPDTQYF	TGTGCCAGCAGCGTAGCTCCCGGACTCGATCCAGATACGCAGTATTTT
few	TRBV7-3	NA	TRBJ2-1	CASSPGGNRGSYNEQFF	TGTGCCAGCAGCCCCGGGGGAAACCGAGGTTCCTACAATGAGCAGTTCTTC
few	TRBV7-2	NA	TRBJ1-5	CASSLDGGSGNQPQHF	TGTGCCAGCAGCTTAGACGGGGGAAGTGGCAATCAGCCCCAGCATTTT
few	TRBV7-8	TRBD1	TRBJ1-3	CASSLRQGAGNTIYF	TGTGCCAGCAGCCTAAGACAGGGAGCTGGAAACACCATATATTTT
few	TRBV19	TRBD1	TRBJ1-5	CASSPPQGVSWPQHF	TGTGCCAGTAGTCCCCCACAGGGGGTGTCGTGGCCCCAGCATTTT
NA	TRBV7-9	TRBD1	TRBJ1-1	CASYRSGQGGTEAFF	TGTGCCAGCTATCGTTCGGGACAGGGTGGGACTGAAGCTTTCTTT
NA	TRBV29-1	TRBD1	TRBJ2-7	CSVETGGIQKQYF	TGCAGCGTTGAGACAGGGGGCATTCAGAAGCAGTACTTC